This entry lists 5 T cell receptor beta chains sequenced from one sample in a study of PD-L1 blockade in urothelial cancer listed by TCRdb under 2017. Library preparation employed the immunoSEQ multiplex PCR assay. Held by TCRdb, this immuneACCESS table contains in-frame sequences only and omits some clones. Under half of the omission traces to an unresolved V gene where checked; the cause of the rest is unknown. The sample yields about 91,000 clones; over 65% were counted once. The top ten clonotypes cover under 8.5% of the sample. Interpreted using the paper, the time point label stands for: peripheral blood 6 weeks after treatment start. Here the sequenced sample was PBMCs, taken around atezolizumab (anti-PD-L1) treatment. Every receptor here comes from a man aged 65 to 79 with urothelial cancer.

V gene TRBV19 combines with J gene TRBJ1-1, with D possibly matching TRBD1 (5 bases). V lost 5 bases and J lost 3, with 13 bases in between. CDR1 and CDR2 (germline): LNHDA, SQIVND (reference sequence). The CDR3 totals 14 residues. The CDR3 sequence: CASSFAGRDTEAFF. In nucleotides, the CDR3 is TGTGCCAGTAGTTTTGCAGGGAGGGACACTGAAGCTTTCTTT.

Only one count was recorded for this clone. V usage is TRBV29-1 and J usage is TRBJ2-1; D remains ambiguous. The germline gives CDR1 SQVTM, CDR2 ANQGSEA. V lost 8 bases and J 1 base, leaving 15 bases between the germline ends. This CDR3 contains 14 residues. The CDR3 sequence: CSLRRSGSYNEQFF. For the CDR3, the DNA is TGCAGCCTACGACGGTCCGGGTCCTACAATGAGCAGTTCTTC.

This chain uses TRBV7-6 with TRBJ2-5; 12 positions agree with TRBD2. V lost 1 base, J lost 5 bases, and 8 bases stayed unmatched. Looked up from germline, CDR1 is SGHVS and CDR2 is FNYEAQ. The CDR3 is 17 amino acids. Here the CDR3 DNA reads TGTGCCAGCAGCTTAGTCCCGGCTAGCGGGAGGGCGGAGACCCAGTACTTC. It is translated as CASSLVPASGRAETQYF.

In its sample, this clone was seen a few times. The V gene is TRBV5-5, the J gene TRBJ1-2, with D unclear. The length of the CDR3 is 14 residues. Per the germline V gene, CDR1 is SGHKS and CDR2 is YYEKEE (reference sequence). The V end lost 0 bases, the J end lost 0 bases, and 6 bases lay between the germline ends. DNA of the CDR3: TGTGCCAGCAGCTTGGCACCGGCTAACTATGGCTACACCTTC. Translated, it gives CASSLAPANYGYTF. The variable domain in full, completed from reference TRBV5-5 and TRBJ1-2, reads DAGVTQSPTHLIKTRGQQVTLRCSPISGHKSVSWYQQVLGQGPQFIFQYYEKEERGRGNFPDRFSARQFPNYSSELNVNALLLGDSALYLCASSLAPANYGYTFGSGTRLTVV.

This rearrangement joins TRBV6-1 to TRBJ1-1; no clear D. V lost 9 bases to trimming and J lost 0 bases, with 14 bases between them. Per the germline V gene, CDR1 is MNHNS and CDR2 is SASEGT. The CDR3 totals 14 residues. CDR3 sequence: CASQRRELNTEAFF. The CDR3 DNA reads as TGTGCCAGTCAGAGGAGGGAGCTGAACACTGAAGCTTTCTTT.